These T cell receptor beta chains were read from a single sample in a study of T cells after yellow fever vaccination. One entry per CDR3 protein results from TCRdb running MiXCR on the 5' RACE reads. Among around 350,000 distinct CDR3 sequences, 11% were seen once, and the ten largest hold 18%. Specimen: PBMCs, collected on the day of the first yellow fever vaccination. The receptors here all came from a man younger than 35 who received the YFV17D yellow fever vaccine. Each CDR3 is given with its conserved first and last residue. Fields, in order: J gene, clone size, V gene, D gene, CDR3 DNA, CDR3 protein. D genes are given only for firm matches. Clone size is stated in some rows and not others, as once, few, many or a class when expanded.

J gene: TRBJ2-2; clone size: few; V gene: TRBV28; D gene: .; CDR3 DNA: TGTGCCAGCAGCATAGGCCGACGCTTGAACACCGGGGAGCTGTTTTTT; CDR3 protein: CASSIGRRLNTGELFF
J gene: TRBJ2-1; clone size: few; V gene: TRBV9; D gene: TRBD1; CDR3 DNA: TGTGCCAGCTCCCGACAGGGGGGTCTCGATCGTGAGCAGTTCTTC; CDR3 protein: CASSRQGGLDREQFF
J gene: TRBJ1-4; clone size: few; V gene: TRBV4-2; D gene: .; CDR3 DNA: TGTGCCAGCAGCCAAGGGATCCAGGGAACTAATGAAAAACTGTTTTTT; CDR3 protein: CASSQGIQGTNEKLFF
J gene: TRBJ1-6; clone size: .; V gene: TRBV11-1; D gene: .; CDR3 DNA: TGTGCCAGCAGCTTAGAACAGGGTTCCAATTCACCCCTCCACTTT; CDR3 protein: CASSLEQGSNSPLHF
J gene: TRBJ2-2; clone size: few; V gene: TRBV7-2; D gene: .; CDR3 DNA: TGTGCCAGCAGCACCCGGGGGACAACCGGGGAGCTGTTTTTT; CDR3 protein: CASSTRGTTGELFF
J gene: TRBJ2-5; clone size: few; V gene: TRBV18; D gene: .; CDR3 DNA: TGTGCCAGCTCGCTTCCTTACACCGGCGTAGGGACCCAGTACTTC; CDR3 protein: CASSLPYTGVGTQYF
J gene: TRBJ2-5; clone size: many; V gene: TRBV7-2; D gene: .; CDR3 DNA: TGTGCCAGCAGCCCCAGAGGTAGTCAGGGAAAAGAGACCCAGTACTTC; CDR3 protein: CASSPRGSQGKETQYF
J gene: TRBJ2-1; clone size: .; V gene: TRBV12-3/TRBV12-4; D gene: TRBD1; CDR3 DNA: TGTGCCAGCAGCGGTAGTCCACAGGGGGTGGATGAGCAGTTCTTC; CDR3 protein: CASSGSPQGVDEQFF
J gene: TRBJ2-3; clone size: many; V gene: TRBV5-5; D gene: .; CDR3 DNA: TGTGCCAGCGGGAACCTGGACATGGGAGATACGCAGTATTTT; CDR3 protein: CASGNLDMGDTQYF
J gene: TRBJ2-3; clone size: many; V gene: TRBV5-1; D gene: TRBD1; CDR3 DNA: TGCGCCAGCAGCTTAGGATTGACAGGGGGGACGAACACAGATACGCAGTATTTT; CDR3 protein: CASSLGLTGGTNTDTQYF
J gene: TRBJ2-3; clone size: .; V gene: TRBV5-1; D gene: TRBD2; CDR3 DNA: TGCGCCAGCAGCTACACTAGCGGGGGGGCCGCAGATACGCAGTATTTT; CDR3 protein: CASSYTSGGAADTQYF
J gene: TRBJ2-7; clone size: .; V gene: TRBV20-1; D gene: TRBD2; CDR3 DNA: TGCAGTGCTTCTTATCCCCCGGGACTACCGTACGAGCAGTACTTC; CDR3 protein: CSASYPPGLPYEQYF
J gene: TRBJ1-5; clone size: few; V gene: TRBV10-3; D gene: .; CDR3 DNA: TGTGCCATCAGTGAGTCCCTGACAACCAATCAGCCCCAGCATTTT; CDR3 protein: CAISESLTTNQPQHF
J gene: TRBJ2-5; clone size: .; V gene: TRBV10-2; D gene: .; CDR3 DNA: TGCGCCAGCAGTGAGCCGGGTTCAACGGAGACCCAGTACTTC; CDR3 protein: CASSEPGSTETQYF
J gene: TRBJ2-3; clone size: few; V gene: TRBV25-1; D gene: .; CDR3 DNA: TGTGCCAGCAGTGATTTCACAGCCACAGATACGCAGTATTTT; CDR3 protein: CASSDFTATDTQYF
J gene: TRBJ2-1; clone size: many; V gene: TRBV5-4; D gene: .; CDR3 DNA: TGTGCCACTAGAGCGTTGGGGGGCCTGGGGTACAATGAGCAGTTCTTC; CDR3 protein: CATRALGGLGYNEQFF
J gene: TRBJ1-6; clone size: few; V gene: TRBV28; D gene: TRBD1; CDR3 DNA: TGTGCCAGCAGACGGCGGACAGGGTGGGGACCCCTCCACTTT; CDR3 protein: CASRRRTGWGPLHF
J gene: TRBJ1-6; clone size: .; V gene: TRBV5-1; D gene: .; CDR3 DNA: TGCGCCAGCAGCGTCGACAGCGGAAATAATTCACCCCTCCACTTT; CDR3 protein: CASSVDSGNNSPLHF
J gene: TRBJ2-3; clone size: few; V gene: TRBV18; D gene: TRBD2; CDR3 DNA: TGTGCCAGCTCACCGGGGACTAGCATCGGCACAGATACGCAGTATTTT; CDR3 protein: CASSPGTSIGTDTQYF
J gene: TRBJ2-5; clone size: .; V gene: TRBV20-1; D gene: .; CDR3 DNA: TGCATGGGGTTAGATCAAGAGACCCAGTACTTC; CDR3 protein: CMGLDQETQYF